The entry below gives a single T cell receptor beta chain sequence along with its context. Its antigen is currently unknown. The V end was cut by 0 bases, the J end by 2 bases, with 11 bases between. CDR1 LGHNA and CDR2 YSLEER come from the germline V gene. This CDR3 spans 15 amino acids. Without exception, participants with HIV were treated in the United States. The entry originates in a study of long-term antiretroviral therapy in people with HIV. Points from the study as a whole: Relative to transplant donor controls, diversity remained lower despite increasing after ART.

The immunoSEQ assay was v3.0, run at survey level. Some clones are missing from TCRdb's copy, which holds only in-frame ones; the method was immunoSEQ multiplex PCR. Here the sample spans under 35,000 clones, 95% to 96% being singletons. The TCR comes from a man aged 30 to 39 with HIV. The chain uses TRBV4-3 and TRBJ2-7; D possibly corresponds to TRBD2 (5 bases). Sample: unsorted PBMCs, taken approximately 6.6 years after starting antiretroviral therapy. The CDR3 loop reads CASSQDSGNPYEQYF. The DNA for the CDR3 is TGCGCCAGCAGCCAAGATTCGGGAAATCCCTACGAGCAGTACTTC.